This TCR beta chain was sequenced for a study of blood T cell repertoires in COVID-19. On the study more broadly: Acute-phase and convalescent COVID-19 samples originated in the United States, Italy and Spain. The analysed material was cDNA or gDNA that came from T cells, B-cell-depleted T cells, or PBMCs.

Trimming removed 5 bases from V and 0 bases from J, with 11 bases in between. The CDR3 consists of 15 residues. CDR1 and CDR2 (germline): SGHVS, FNYEAQ. Seattle's enrolled individuals joined amid active infection and were then monitored longitudinally. Per the study methods: Reference gene primer amplification yielded estimated nucleated cell counts. Sequencing used immunoSEQ multiplex PCR; TCRdb keeps in-frame clones, though not all of them. V and J calls plus clone size are reproduced from that table; the DNA served to infer D and trimming. The sample lists some 300,000 clones; 80% to 90% were seen once.

Sequencing used peripheral blood. This clonotype was sampled from a woman aged 45-65 years with COVID-19, enrolled during active disease. V usage is TRBV7-6 and J usage is TRBJ2-1; no firm D call. The CDR3 reads CASSRSGASYNEQFF. CDR3 DNA: TGTGCCAGCAGCCGGTCCGGAGCCTCCTACAATGAGCAGTTCTTC.